The following is a T cell receptor (beta chain) sequence with its context. These data are taken from a study of T cell responses to AZD1222 COVID-19 vaccine. The CDR3 contains 17 residues. Unmatched junction bases numbered 11, after V lost 8 bases and J lost 1 base. Germline lookup yields CDR1 LNHDA and CDR2 SQIVND (reference sequence). TCRdb keeps only in-frame clones here, not all; method: immunoSEQ multiplex PCR. The data contain some 130,000 clones, over 75% of them singletons. The clonotype comes from an adult in good health. This rearrangement joins TRBV19 to TRBJ1-6; 7 bases are a match to TRBD1. Sequenced material: peripheral blood, taken on day 0 of MenACWY control vaccination. The CDR3 nucleotides read TGTGCCAGTGCGAAGGGGGCAAAGAGGTCCTATAATTCACCCCTCCACTTT. It yields the protein CASAKGAKRSYNSPLHF.